A single sample gave rise to the 5 T cell receptor beta chains below, sequenced in a study of cytomegalovirus exposure and HLA in healthy donors. The PCR employed 60 Vbeta primers together with 13 Jbeta primers. This table comes from immunoSEQ multiplex PCR, and its TCRdb copy is limited to in-frame clones, with some not included. The profile shows about 89,000 clones, around 84% of them singletons. The sample taken for sequencing was PBMCs. The receptors here all came from a man aged 35 to 55 in good health and CMV-seropositive.

The chain's CDR3 is CASSLGQGLREQYF. The CDR3 DNA sequence: TGCGCCAGCTCCCTCGGACAGGGCCTTCGCGAGCAGTACTTC. The J gene is TRBJ2-7, the V gene TRBV5-1, with 8 bases fitting TRBD1. This CDR3 region has 14 residues. Germline lookup yields CDR1 SGHRS and CDR2 YFSETQ. The trim removed 7 bases at V and 6 bases at J, leaving 12 bases unmatched.

The chain uses TRBV30 and TRBJ2-3; 7 bases fit TRBD1. The CDR3 is 13 amino acids. Germline V gives CDR1 GTSNPN, CDR2 SVGIG (reference sequence). V was pared by 1 base and J by 5 bases, with 3 bases of the junction left unmatched. The CDR3 DNA follows: TGTGCCTGGAGTGCGCACAGGGGAGATACGCAGTATTTT. It encodes CAWSAHRGDTQYF.

The chain joins TRBV4-1 to TRBJ1-1; no clear D gene. This CDR3 contains 15 residues. Germline V lookup: CDR1 MGHRA, CDR2 YSYEKL. V lost 1 base and J lost 7, with 16 bases in between. CDR3 nucleotide sequence: TGCGCCAGCAGCCAAGTCTTCTCCGAGCGGGATGAAGCTTTCTTT. The encoded protein is CASSQVFSERDEAFF.

This clone has only a few counts. This rearrangement joins TRBV9 to TRBJ2-1; 7 bases are shared with TRBD2. V shed 1 base and J 0 bases; nucleotides not matched to a gene: 1. From germline, CDR1 is SGDLS and CDR2 YYNGEE. The length of the CDR3 is 15 residues. The CDR3 DNA reads TGTGCCAGCAGCGTACGGGGGGTCTCCTACAATGAGCAGTTCTTC. It yields the protein CASSVRGVSYNEQFF.

This rearrangement joins TRBV11-1 to TRBJ2-7, with D possibly TRBD1 on 6 matching bases. V was cut by 6 bases and J by 4 bases, with 13 bases left in between. This CDR3 comprises 13 residues. CDR1 SGHAT and CDR2 FQDESV come from the germline V gene (reference sequence). The CDR3 spells CASSGTTRYEQYF. The DNA for the CDR3 is TGTGCCAGCAGTGGGACAACCAGATACGAGCAGTACTTC.